The next 21 T cell receptor beta chains were all read from a single sample in a study of OX40 agonist ivuxolimab in advanced cancers. The library was obtained by the immunoSEQ multiplex PCR assay. The source is immuneACCESS, and TCRdb retained only in-frame sequences with V and J called. Part of the clones is not carried over; for the studies checked, unresolved V genes explain less than half of this, and the remainder is unexplained. This sample is represented by around 83,000 clones; about 90% of them were singletons. About 1.7% of the sample goes to the ten largest clones. Sequencing used CD4+ or CD8+ T cells sorted from blood, obtained in a trial of the OX40 agonist ivuxolimab. All receptors derive from an adult with an advanced solid tumor such as melanoma, head and neck, liver or kidney cancer.

This clone occurred once. V gene TRBV7-6 combines with J gene TRBJ2-5, with TRBD2 matching 12 bases. V lost 4 bases to trimming and J lost 5 bases; unmatched junction nucleotides: 2. This CDR3 region has 14 residues. CDR1 and CDR2 from the germline V gene are SGHVS and FNYEAQ. This CDR3 reads CASSSGLAGETQYF. The CDR3 DNA is TGTGCCAGCAGCTCGGGACTAGCGGGTGAGACCCAGTACTTC.

The chain employs TRBV10-1 and TRBJ1-1; unclear D gene. The CDR3 is made up of 14 amino acids. The germline V gene encodes CDR1 WNHNN and CDR2 SYGVQD (reference sequence). Trimming pared 6 bases from V and 1 base from J, leaving 12 bases between. Here the CDR3 reads CASSLRPENTEAFF. CDR3 nucleotides: TGCGCCAGCAGCCTTAGGCCGGAGAACACTGAAGCTTTCTTT.

This clone showed up just once. The chain carries TRBV28 and TRBJ1-1, with D possibly matching TRBD1 (5 bases). Germline lookup yields CDR1 MDHEN and CDR2 SYDVKM. V was cut by 6 bases and J by 3 bases, with 17 bases left in between. The CDR3 loop spans 15 amino acids. CDR3 DNA sequence: TGTGCCAGCAGCCAATGGGGGGGTGTGTACACTGAAGCTTTCTTT. This translates into CASSQWGGVYTEAFF. Using reference TRBV28 and TRBJ1-1 for the parts outside the CDR3, the full variable domain is DVKVTQSSRYLVKRTGEKVFLECVQDMDHENMFWYRQDPGLGLRLIYFSYDVKMKEKGDIPEGYSVSREKKERFSLILESASTNQTSMYLCASSQWGGVYTEAFFGQGTRLTVV.

The V gene is TRBV7-2, the J gene TRBJ2-7; 8 bases are shared with TRBD1. The CDR3 totals 14 residues. From germline, CDR1 is SGHTA and CDR2 FQGNSA. J gave up 0 bases and V 5 bases, and 3 bases lay outside the gene matches. The chain's CDR3 is CASSATGGSYEQYF. CDR3 sequence (DNA): TGTGCCAGCAGCGCTACAGGGGGCTCCTACGAGCAGTACTTC.

The chain uses TRBV6-5 and TRBJ1-1; 7 bases are shared with TRBD1. The trim removed 5 bases at V and 8 bases at J, leaving 11 bases unmatched. CDR3 length equals 14 residues. Germline assignment: CDR1 MNHEY and CDR2 SVGAGI. DNA for the CDR3: TGTGCCAGCAGTACCCTGCGACAGGGTCGAGAAGCTTTCTTT. It encodes CASSTLRQGREAFF.

The CDR3 DNA reads as TGTGCCAGCAGTAACAGTTTTGGCACAGATACGCAGTATTTT. Amino acids: CASSNSFGTDTQYF. This chain links TRBV2 with TRBJ2-3; no clear D. The germline gives CDR1 SNHLY, CDR2 FYNNEI. This CDR3 spans 14 amino acids. Between the trimmed V and J ends, which lost 5 bases and 1 base, there was a span of 10 bases.

The chain carries TRBV19 and TRBJ2-1; 7 bases map to TRBD2. The CDR3 contains 13 residues. J was trimmed by 4 bases and V by 7 bases; bases with no gene match: 4. The germline V gene encodes CDR1 LNHDA and CDR2 SQIVND (reference sequence). CDR3 sequence (DNA): TGTGCCAGTACGCTAGCGGCTTACAATGAGCAGTTCTTC. Protein sequence: CASTLAAYNEQFF.

This clone is a singleton in its sample. J is TRBJ2-2 and V is TRBV5-5; 9 bases fit TRBD2. Germline loops: CDR1 SGHKS, CDR2 YYEKEE (reference sequence). V gave up 5 bases and J gave up 1 base; unmatched junction bases: 6. The CDR3 spans 16 residues. The CDR3 nucleotides are TGTGCCAGCAGTACCGGGACTAGCAGGAACACCGGGGAGCTGTTTTTT. Translation gives CASSTGTSRNTGELFF.

The CDR3 region is CASSPRRENTGELFF. The DNA for the CDR3 is TGTGCCAGCTCCCCCCGAAGAGAGAACACCGGGGAGCTGTTTTTT. The J gene is TRBJ2-2, the V gene TRBV18; unclear D gene. The germline CDR1 and CDR2 sequences are KGHSH and LQKENI. V gave up 6 bases and J gave up 1 base, with 12 bases separating them. This CDR3 is 15 amino acids long.

This clone was detected once. The chain links TRBV10-3 to TRBJ2-3; 10 nucleotides align to TRBD2. CDR1 is ENHRY and CDR2 is SYGVKD in the germline V gene. Trimming removed 4 bases from V and 1 base from J; junction bases left unmatched: 11. The CDR3 consists of 18 residues. The CDR3 loop is CAISAQGAGGPGTDTQYF. As DNA, the CDR3 is TGTGCCATCAGTGCCCAAGGAGCGGGAGGGCCGGGCACAGATACGCAGTATTTT.

The chain uses TRBV5-1 and TRBJ2-5; D is undetermined. Germline V gene data show CDR1 as SGHRS and CDR2 as YFSETQ. V lost 3 bases, J lost 4 bases, and 13 bases lay in between. There are 14 residues in the CDR3. The CDR3 protein is CASSSPALRETQYF. The CDR3 nucleotides read TGCGCCAGCAGCTCCCCGGCTCTCAGAGAGACCCAGTACTTC.

The chain has TRBV27 and TRBJ1-1; D might be TRBD1 (5 bases). The germline gives CDR1 MNHEY, CDR2 SMNVEV (reference sequence). V was cut by 4 bases and J by 4 bases, with 10 bases left in between. The CDR3 has 13 amino acids. The CDR3 DNA reads TGTGCCAGCAGTTACAGAGGGGTCACTGAAGCTTTCTTT. Its protein is CASSYRGVTEAFF.

The chain carries TRBV4-2 and TRBJ2-3, with TRBD2 matching over 14 bases. The V and J ends lost 1 base and 5 bases, in that order; junction bases with no gene match: 8. The CDR3 has 18 amino acids. CDR1 and CDR2 (germline): LGHNA, YNFKEQ. The CDR3 DNA is TGTGCCAGCAGCCAAGGTCTCGGACTAGCGGGAGGTGGAGATACGCAGTATTTT. Encoded protein: CASSQGLGLAGGGDTQYF.

The rearrangement links TRBV7-2 to TRBJ2-1; D is uncertain. The CDR3 covers 13 residues. CDR1 is SGHTA and CDR2 is FQGNSA in the germline V gene. Between the trimmed V and J ends, which lost 3 bases and 0 bases, there was a span of 3 bases. The CDR3 nucleotides read TGTGCCAGCAGCTTTTTCTCCTACAATGAGCAGTTCTTC. Translated: CASSFFSYNEQFF.

The J gene is TRBJ2-3, the V gene TRBV9, with 12 bases fitting TRBD2. V gave up 3 bases and J gave up 0 bases; unmatched junction bases: 5. The CDR3 totals 17 residues. CDR1 is SGDLS, CDR2 YYNGEE, per germline. The CDR3 here is CASSAHTSGGSTDTQYF. The CDR3 DNA reads as TGTGCCAGCAGCGCTCACACTAGCGGGGGGAGCACAGATACGCAGTATTTT.

V usage is TRBV6-4 and J usage is TRBJ2-3, with 11 nucleotides matching TRBD2. CDR3 length: 19 residues. V shed 3 bases and J 1 base; nucleotides not matched to a gene: 12. CDR1 and CDR2 (germline): MRHNA, SNTAGT. This CDR3 reads CASSEYGTSGTLRTDTQYF. The CDR3 DNA follows: TGTGCCAGCAGTGAATACGGGACTAGCGGAACCCTTCGCACAGATACGCAGTATTTT.

This clone was seen a single time. This chain connects TRBV7-3 to TRBJ2-3; a possible D gene is TRBD2 (6 bases). Trimming removed 2 bases at V and 5 bases at J, with 8 bases between. CDR1 and CDR2 from the germline V gene are SGHTA and FQGTGA. The CDR3 has 13 amino acids. Here the CDR3 reads CASSLDGRDTQYF. CDR3 DNA: TGTGCCAGCAGCTTAGACGGGAGAGATACGCAGTATTTT.

This CDR3 reads CASSLPSSGAYNEQFF. The CDR3, as DNA: TGCGCCAGCAGCTTGCCCTCTAGCGGGGCCTACAATGAGCAGTTCTTC. The chain combines TRBV5-1 with TRBJ2-1; TRBD2 matches 9 bases. V was clipped by 1 base and J by 2 bases; unmatched bases: 4. Germline V gives CDR1 SGHRS, CDR2 YFSETQ. The CDR3 has 16 amino acids. The whole variable domain, remainder taken from reference TRBV5-1 and TRBJ2-1, is KAGVTQTPRYLIKTRGQQVTLSCSPISGHRSVSWYQQTPGQGLQFLFEYFSETQRNKGNFPGRFSGRQFSNSRSEMNVSTLELGDSALYLCASSLPSSGAYNEQFFGPGTRLTVL.

This clone was detected only once. This rearrangement joins TRBV10-3 to TRBJ1-2; D unresolved. The CDR3 covers 14 residues. V was pared by 0 bases and J by 1 base, with 6 bases between. Germline-derived CDR1 and CDR2 are ENHRY and SYGVKD. CDR3 sequence (DNA): TGTGCCATCAGTGAGTCGCGGGGTAACTATGGCTACACCTTC. Translated, it gives CAISESRGNYGYTF.

The V call is TRBV6-5, the J call TRBJ1-3; D is unresolved. This CDR3 has 14 amino acids. V was pared by 4 bases and J by 1 base, with 8 bases between. Per germline, CDR1 MNHEY and CDR2 SVGAGI. This chain's CDR3 is CASSSVWSGNTIYF. The CDR3 nucleotides are TGTGCCAGCAGTTCGGTGTGGTCTGGAAACACCATATATTTT.

The genes are TRBV30 and TRBJ1-1; unclear D gene. The germline V and J ends were trimmed by 0 bases and 5 bases, with 16 bases remaining between them. The CDR3 spans 15 residues. Germline assignment: CDR1 GTSNPN and CDR2 SVGIG (reference sequence). The CDR3 region is CAWSVLLRRVTEAFF. In DNA form, the CDR3 reads TGTGCCTGGAGTGTACTTCTCAGGCGGGTAACTGAAGCTTTCTTT.